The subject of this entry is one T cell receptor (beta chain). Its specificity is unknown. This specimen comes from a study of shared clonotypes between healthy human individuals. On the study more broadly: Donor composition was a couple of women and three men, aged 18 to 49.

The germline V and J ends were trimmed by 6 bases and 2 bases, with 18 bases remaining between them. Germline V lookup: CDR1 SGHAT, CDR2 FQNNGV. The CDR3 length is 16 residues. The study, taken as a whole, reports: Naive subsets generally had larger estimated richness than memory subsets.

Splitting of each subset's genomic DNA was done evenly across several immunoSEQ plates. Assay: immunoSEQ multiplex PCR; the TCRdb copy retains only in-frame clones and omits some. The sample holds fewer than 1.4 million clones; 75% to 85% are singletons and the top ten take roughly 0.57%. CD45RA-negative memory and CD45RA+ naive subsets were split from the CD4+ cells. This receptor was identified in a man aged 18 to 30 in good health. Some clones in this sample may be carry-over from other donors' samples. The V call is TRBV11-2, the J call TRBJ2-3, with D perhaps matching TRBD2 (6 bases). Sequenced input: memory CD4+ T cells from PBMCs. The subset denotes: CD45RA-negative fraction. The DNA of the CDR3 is TGTGCCAGCAGATTCGGGGTAGCGGTTCCCACAGATACGCAGTATTTT. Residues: CASRFGVAVPTDTQYF.